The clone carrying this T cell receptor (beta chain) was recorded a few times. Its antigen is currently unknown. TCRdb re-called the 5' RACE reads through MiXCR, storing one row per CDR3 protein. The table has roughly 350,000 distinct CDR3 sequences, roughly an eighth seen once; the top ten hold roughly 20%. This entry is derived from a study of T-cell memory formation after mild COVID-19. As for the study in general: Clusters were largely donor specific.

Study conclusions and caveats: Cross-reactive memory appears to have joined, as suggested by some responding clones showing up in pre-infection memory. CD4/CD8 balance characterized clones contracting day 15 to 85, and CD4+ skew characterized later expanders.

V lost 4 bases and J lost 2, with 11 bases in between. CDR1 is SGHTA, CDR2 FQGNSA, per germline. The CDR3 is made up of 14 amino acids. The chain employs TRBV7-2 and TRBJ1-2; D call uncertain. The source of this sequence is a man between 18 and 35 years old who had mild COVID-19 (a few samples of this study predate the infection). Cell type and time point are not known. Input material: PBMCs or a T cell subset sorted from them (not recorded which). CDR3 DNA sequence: TGTGCCAGCAGCTCTACAGTCGAGAACTATGGCTACACCTTC. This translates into CASSSTVENYGYTF.